This T cell receptor (beta chain) is drawn from a study of blood T cell repertoires in COVID-19. Study information: Specimens from acute and convalescent COVID-19 originated in the United States, Italy and Spain.

The protocol was immunoSEQ multiplex PCR, while the TCRdb copy is restricted to in-frame clones and leaves out a portion. The data contain about 120,000 clones, 70% to 85% of them singletons. Germline V lookup: CDR1 SGHTS, CDR2 YDEGEE. Trimming removed 10 bases from V and 6 bases from J; junction bases left unmatched: 9. This CDR3 is built from 13 residues. This clone has only one observation. Sequencing was performed on peripheral blood. This clonotype originated in a man in his 70s with active or convalescent COVID-19. The J gene is TRBJ1-5, the V gene TRBV5-8; 8 bases agree with TRBD1. CDR3 region: CASNRGWTQPQHF. DNA of the CDR3: TGTGCCTCAAACAGGGGGTGGACTCAGCCCCAGCATTTT.